The 2 T cell receptor beta chains below come from one sample, sequenced in a study of persistence of HIV-infected CD4 T cells. This was the immunoSEQ version 4 assay in survey mode. The data were produced by immunoSEQ multiplex PCR, yet TCRdb's version contains in-frame clones alone and is incomplete. This table has tens of thousands of clones, 75% to 85% appearing once. Stimulation used 9 to 10 ug/mL lysate from CMV-infected fibroblasts. CD40L-negative CD69-negative CD45RO-high memory CD4+ T cells were sorted as populations depleted of antigen-responding cells. These TCRs are of unknown antigen specificity. Sequencing was performed on CD4+ T cells sorted from PBMCs after approximately 19-hour stimulation, taken from a patient who received antiretroviral therapy. Source of these receptors: an adult man with HIV who was CMV-seropositive.

CDR3 residues: CASSLGVRNTGELFF. The DNA of the CDR3 is TGCGCCAGCAGCTTGGGAGTCCGGAACACCGGGGAGCTGTTTTTT. The V call is TRBV5-1, the J call TRBJ2-2; no reliable D call. V was trimmed by 0 bases and J by 1 base, leaving 7 bases between them. CDR3 length equals 15 residues. Germline V lookup: CDR1 SGHRS, CDR2 YFSETQ.

V is TRBV5-1 and J is TRBJ2-3, with 14 bases aligning to TRBD2. J was trimmed by 5 bases and V by 2 bases; bases with no gene match: 7. The CDR3 totals 17 residues. In germline, CDR1 is SGHRS, CDR2 YFSETQ. CDR3 in amino acids: CASSFGTSGRYGDTQYF. DNA of the CDR3: TGCGCCAGCAGCTTCGGGACTAGCGGGAGATATGGAGATACGCAGTATTTT.